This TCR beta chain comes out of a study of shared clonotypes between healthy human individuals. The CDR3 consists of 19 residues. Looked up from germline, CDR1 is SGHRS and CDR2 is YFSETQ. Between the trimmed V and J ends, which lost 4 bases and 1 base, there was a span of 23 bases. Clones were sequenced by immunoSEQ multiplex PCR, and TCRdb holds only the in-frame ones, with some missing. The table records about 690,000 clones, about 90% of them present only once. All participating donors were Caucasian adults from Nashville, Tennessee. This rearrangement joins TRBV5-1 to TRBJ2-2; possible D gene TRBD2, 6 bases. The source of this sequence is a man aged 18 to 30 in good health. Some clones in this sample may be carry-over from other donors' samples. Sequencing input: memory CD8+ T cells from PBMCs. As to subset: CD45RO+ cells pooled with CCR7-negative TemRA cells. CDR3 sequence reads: CASSLMRGDGRWNTGELFF. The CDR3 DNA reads TGCGCCAGCAGCCTTATGAGAGGGGACGGGAGATGGAACACCGGGGAGCTGTTTTTT.